These 17 T cell receptor beta chains share one sample of origin, sequenced in a study of blood T cell repertoires in COVID-19. This table comes from immunoSEQ multiplex PCR, and its TCRdb copy is limited to in-frame clones, with some not included. The sample yields around 100,000 clones, 70% to 80% seen once. Sequenced input: peripheral blood. These receptor sequences come from a man between 65 and 79 years old with active or convalescent COVID-19.

This chain links TRBV24-1 with TRBJ1-2, with 7 positions matching TRBD1. Trimming removed 4 bases from V and 4 bases from J; junction bases left unmatched: 2. The CDR3 loop spans 13 amino acids. The germline CDR1 and CDR2 sequences are KGHDR and SFDVKD. The CDR3, as DNA: TGTGCCACCAGTGAAGCAGGGGGCTATGGCTACACCTTC. It specifies CATSEAGGYGYTF.

This clone was seen a few times. The chain couples TRBV7-2 to TRBJ2-7, with a possible D match to TRBD2 (5 bases). This CDR3 is 15 amino acids long. CDR1 is SGHTA, CDR2 FQGNSA, per germline. With 0 bases removed from V and 3 bases from J, the gap between germline ends came to 12 bases. CDR3 sequence reads: CASSLAHGGLYEQYF. The CDR3, as DNA: TGTGCCAGCAGCTTAGCGCACGGAGGACTCTACGAGCAGTACTTC.

This chain connects TRBV6-2 or TRBV6-3 to TRBJ2-7; D gene unclear. Trimming took 6 bases from V and 2 from J, leaving 11 bases between them. CDR3 length: 13 amino acids. Germline V CDR1 and CDR2: MNHEY, SVGEGT. For the CDR3, the DNA is TGTGCCAGCAGCGCGTCCCTTCCCTACGAGCAGTACTTC. This translates into CASSASLPYEQYF.

In its sample, this clone was seen a few times. This chain uses TRBV5-4 with TRBJ1-1, with 9 bases matching TRBD1. CDR1 and CDR2 (germline): SGHNT, YYREEE (reference sequence). The CDR3 length is 15 residues. Trimming at V came to 0 bases and at J to 11 bases, leaving 11 bases not matched to a gene. The CDR3 region is CASSLAQQGASGAFF. The CDR3, as DNA: TGTGCCAGCAGCTTGGCTCAACAGGGGGCGAGCGGGGCTTTCTTT.

This sequence joins TRBV19 and TRBJ2-7, with TRBD2 as a possible D gene (6 bases). The length of the CDR3 is 16 residues. The germline V and J ends were trimmed by 3 bases and 3 bases, with 18 bases remaining between them. The germline CDR1 and CDR2 sequences are LNHDA and SQIVND (reference sequence). DNA for the CDR3: TGTGCCAGTAGTATCTCCAAGCGGGCTACTCTCTACGAGCAGTACTTC. Translated: CASSISKRATLYEQYF.

The CDR3 nucleotides are TGTGCCAGCAACCACGGGGTTAACTATGGCTACACCTTC. The encoded protein is CASNHGVNYGYTF. The V call is TRBV12-3 or TRBV12-4, the J call TRBJ1-2; D not resolved. V shed 7 bases and J shed 1 base, with 10 bases lying between them. The CDR3 length is 13 residues.

V usage is TRBV28 and J usage is TRBJ2-3; TRBD2 matches at 14 bases. V trimming: 4 bases; J trimming: 2 bases; junction bases outside the gene matches: 5. The CDR3 consists of 17 residues. CDR1 and CDR2 from the germline V gene are MDHEN and SYDVKM. The CDR3 sequence: CASSSGGLAGVTDTQYF. The DNA for the CDR3 is TGTGCCAGCAGTTCCGGGGGACTAGCGGGGGTCACAGATACGCAGTATTTT.

The chain links TRBV6-5 to TRBJ2-7, with D possibly matching TRBD1 (5 bases). This CDR3 is 15 amino acids long. Germline values: CDR1 MNHEY, CDR2 SVGAGI. V was pared by 6 bases and J by 7 bases, with 22 bases between. For the CDR3, the DNA is TGTGCCAGCAGCCTCATCAGGGCTCCCTTGGGTGAGCAGTACTTC. Protein: CASSLIRAPLGEQYF.

The gene calls are TRBV20-1 and TRBJ1-1; a weak D match, TRBD1 (6 bases). The CDR3 is 13 residues long. In germline, CDR1 is DFQATT, CDR2 SNEGSKA (reference sequence). Trimming shortened V by 3 bases and J by 2 bases, and 10 bases separated the two germline ends. The CDR3 sequence is CSASGGGNTEAFF. In DNA form, the CDR3 reads TGCAGTGCTAGTGGGGGCGGTAACACTGAAGCTTTCTTT.

This clone was found a few times. This chain connects TRBV12-3 or TRBV12-4 to TRBJ2-4; 7 bases fit TRBD2. The ends lost 7 bases at V and 9 bases at J; junction bases unmatched: 3. The CDR3 consists of 11 residues. In DNA, the CDR3 is TGTGCCAGCAACGGGGAGGGCATTCAGTACTTC. Protein sequence: CASNGEGIQYF.

The chain is built from TRBV24-1 and TRBJ1-2, with 7 positions matching TRBD1. J gave up 6 bases and V 5 bases, and 8 bases lay outside the gene matches. CDR1 is KGHDR and CDR2 is SFDVKD in the germline V gene. This CDR3 spans 14 amino acids. CDR3 sequence reads: CATSGAEGADGYTF. Here the CDR3 DNA reads TGTGCCACCAGTGGGGCAGAGGGGGCGGATGGCTACACCTTC.

The chain uses TRBV6-6 and TRBJ1-2; D remains ambiguous. This CDR3 has 13 residues. V was clipped by 3 bases and J by 6 bases, with 11 bases between them. CDR1 MNHNY and CDR2 SVGAGI come from the germline V gene (reference sequence). The CDR3 protein is CASSYSSPDGYTF. The CDR3 DNA follows: TGTGCCAGCAGTTATTCCTCTCCTGATGGCTACACCTTC.

This clone was seen a few times. This chain connects TRBV4-1 to TRBJ2-1; 16 positions match TRBD2. Trimming removed 3 bases from V and 8 bases from J; junction bases left unmatched: 10. Germline-derived CDR1 and CDR2 are MGHRA and YSYEKL. This CDR3 comprises 18 residues. In nucleotides, the CDR3 is TGCGCCAGCAGCCATACCGGGACTAGCGGGAGGGCCTGGGATGAGCAGTTCTTC. Translation gives CASSHTGTSGRAWDEQFF.

The gene calls are TRBV7-2 and TRBJ2-1; D perhaps matches TRBD2 (5 bases). V lost 1 base, J lost 3 bases, and 10 bases lay in between. Germline values: CDR1 SGHTA, CDR2 FQGNSA. The CDR3 loop spans 15 amino acids. The CDR3 is CASSLVGMGYNEQFF. Written as DNA, the CDR3 is TGTGCCAGCAGCTTAGTCGGGATGGGCTACAATGAGCAGTTCTTC.

The rearrangement uses TRBV5-5 and TRBJ2-2; D might be TRBD2 (6 bases). The CDR3 has 14 residues. The V end was cut by 0 bases, the J end by 4 bases, with 7 bases between. Germline CDR1 and CDR2: SGHKS and YYEKEE (reference sequence). CDR3 in DNA: TGTGCCAGCAGCTTGGTGGGGGGCACCGGGGAGCTGTTTTTT. As protein: CASSLVGGTGELFF. The full variable domain, completed using reference TRBV5-5 and TRBJ2-2, is DAGVTQSPTHLIKTRGQQVTLRCSPISGHKSVSWYQQVLGQGPQFIFQYYEKEERGRGNFPDRFSARQFPNYSSELNVNALLLGDSALYLCASSLVGGTGELFFGEGSRLTVL.

This chain links TRBV20-1 with TRBJ1-1; tentative D call: TRBD1 (5 bases). Germline V gene lookup returns CDR1 DFQATT and CDR2 SNEGSKA (reference sequence). The CDR3 extends over 11 amino acids. Trimming stripped 5 bases from V and 8 bases from J, with 12 bases between. CDR3 sequence: CSAPTGLEAFF. The CDR3 DNA reads as TGCAGTGCTCCTACAGGACTAGAAGCTTTCTTT.

This clone was detected once. The V and J genes are TRBV6-2 or TRBV6-3 and TRBJ2-1; 8 bases are shared with TRBD2. The CDR3 spans 18 residues. Losses at the gene ends were 4 bases for V and 9 bases for J; bases not matched to a gene: 20. CDR1 is MNHEY and CDR2 is SVGEGT in the germline V gene. In DNA form, the CDR3 reads TGTGCCAGCAGTTTCCACAGGATGGGCGGGGGGAAGACGTCTGAGCAGTTCTTC. Protein product: CASSFHRMGGGKTSEQFF.